Below, one T cell receptor (beta chain) is given with its context. Its antigen is unknown. No base qualities exist here, and no much larger clone lies one base off it. The library was generated by the immunoSEQ multiplex PCR assay. The hsTCRB Kit was used according to the manufacturer's protocol to amplify rearranged TCR beta chain sequences. An Illumina MiSeq was used to sequence the TCRB libraries. The original pipeline was this. Demultiplexing, trimming and gene mapping were performed with the kit vendor's proprietary platform. TCRdb took over this immuneACCESS table, retaining in-frame rearrangements with V and J assigned. Such tables are incomplete; in checked studies, under half of the missing clones stem from an unresolved V gene, and the remainder is unexplained. The V and J calls and clone size come from that table; D and trimming were worked out from the DNA. This sample comprises some 48,000 clones, over 65% of them detected only once. Together, the top ten hold less than 15% of the sample.

The time point label, read with the paper, signifies: week 35, safety follow-up. Each vaccine dose, consisting of 300 ug of a 20-mer mutant IDH1 peptide in Montanide, was administered subcutaneously with topical imiquimod. Eight vaccinations were administered to patients in weeks 1, 3, 5, 7, 11, 15, 19 and 23, corresponding to visits V03 through V10. Donors had newly diagnosed WHO grade 3 or 4 IDH1-mutant astrocytomas with loss of nuclear ATRX. The samples were drawn from NOA16, a multicentre, single-arm, open-label phase I trial in Germany that tested a mutant IDH1 peptide vaccine in humans for the first time. Genomic DNA for TCRB sequencing was isolated from EDTA blood with the DNeasy Blood and Tissue Kit. The data stem from a study of a mutant IDH1 vaccine in newly diagnosed glioma (dated by TCRdb to the early 2020s). Regarding the research as a whole: Vaccination started 4-6 weeks after radiotherapy alone, or was given together with temozolomide cycles in the groups whose treatment included chemotherapy. Of the approximately 35 treated patients, about 60% were male and approximately 38% were female, and the mean age was approximately 40 years. Six visits were used for peripheral blood collection: V03 (baseline), V05, V07, V10, V12 and V13. The week-35 safety follow-up took place at visit V12, and the week-47 end of study took place at visit V13. Longitudinal TCRB deep sequencing was performed for fewer than 30 treated patients wherever samples were available for exploratory analyses. Before enrollment, patients had received standard therapy of radiotherapy alone, temozolomide alone, or radiochemotherapy with temozolomide; most received the combination.

CDR1 SGHTA and CDR2 FQGNSA were looked up in the germline V gene. The CDR3 runs 11 amino acids, cysteine and phenylalanine included. The entry retains the CDR3 DNA only, 33 bases that are in frame from base 1. V lost 6 bases and J lost 3 bases; the stretch between them is 5 bases long. Study-wide findings and limitations: It was noted by the authors that analyses of patient blood samples could not be reproduced owing to sample limitations. Pseudoprogression appeared unrelated to alterations in the top peripheral T cell clonotypes detected by TCRB sequencing. PBMC samples for TCRB deep sequencing were selected based on availability. Immune responses induced by the vaccine were seen in roughly 92% of patients across multiple MHC alleles.

The chain employs TRBV7-2 and TRBJ1-2; the D gene identity is not certain. The sample consisted of PBMCs, taken from a glioma patient whose treatment included an IDH1 peptide vaccine. The clonotype was recovered from a man aged 35 to 55 with glioma. The CDR3 amino acid sequence is: CASRRDYGYTF. The DNA is TGTGCCAGCAGGAGGGACTATGGCTACACCTTC.